This entry concerns a single TCR beta chain. The data were taken from a study of radiotherapy plus CTLA-4 blockade in lung cancer. The CDR3 covers 16 residues. Trimming removed 2 bases from V and 1 base from J, with 14 bases in between. CDR1 and CDR2 from the germline V gene are SGHNT and YYREEE (reference sequence). Profiling relied on immunoSEQ multiplex PCR, and the TCRdb table lists in-frame clones only, not all of them. Altogether around 29,000 clones are present, about 81% being singletons, with the ten largest covering around 23%. The receptor was isolated from a human donor with non-small cell lung cancer that progressed on radiotherapy plus ipilimumab. V and J are TRBV5-4 and TRBJ2-3; D perhaps matches TRBD2 (7 bases). Sequenced here: peripheral blood, sampled from a patient treated with radiotherapy plus ipilimumab. The CDR3, as DNA: TGTGCCAGCAGCTTTGGGGGGGCGCTGGGCACAGATACGCAGTATTTT. This encodes CASSFGGALGTDTQYF.